The 14 T cell receptor beta chains given below trace back to one sample, sequenced in a study of control samples from healthy donors and cancer patients. TCRdb's table, derived via immunoSEQ multiplex PCR, lists solely in-frame clones and lacks some. The table has approximately 120,000 clones, approximately 92% seen once; the top ten hold roughly 0.54%. The sample comprised PBMCs. Receptor source: a man older than 75 with head and neck cancer.

The rearrangement links TRBV13 to TRBJ2-7, with 8 nucleotides matching TRBD2. This CDR3 comprises 14 residues. Germline V gene lookup returns CDR1 PRHDT and CDR2 FYEKMQ (reference sequence). The junction had 7 bases not matched to a gene; V was cut back by 4 bases and J by 5 bases. The CDR3 reads CASSSVSGNHEQYF. CDR3 in DNA: TGTGCCAGCAGCTCTGTTAGCGGGAACCACGAGCAGTACTTC.

With regard to this clone: The junction does not match germline at one end; this may be a read error. The chain couples TRBV7-2 to TRBJ2-7, with TRBD2 matching over 11 bases. CDR1 is SGHTA and CDR2 is FQGNSA in the germline V gene. There are 14 residues in the CDR3. CDR3 DNA sequence: TGTGCCAGTAATAGCGGGAGGGCCTCCCACGAGCAGTACTTC. Translation gives CASNSGRASHEQYF.

This chain uses TRBV9 with TRBJ1-5; D may be TRBD1 (6 bases). The CDR3 length is 15 residues. CDR1 is SGDLS, CDR2 YYNGEE, per germline. The V end lost 4 bases, the J end lost 3 bases, and 14 bases lay between the germline ends. In DNA form, the CDR3 reads TGTGCCAGCAGCCCACAGGGAGGTCACAATCAGCCCCAGCATTTT. Amino acid sequence: CASSPQGGHNQPQHF.

J is TRBJ2-7 and V is TRBV20-1; D call uncertain. The germline V gene encodes CDR1 DFQATT and CDR2 SNEGSKA (reference sequence). The V gene lost 3 bases and the J gene lost 3 bases, with 9 bases spanning the gap. The CDR3 is 12 residues long. This CDR3 is CSASRQNYEQYF. In DNA form, the CDR3 reads TGCAGTGCTAGTAGGCAGAACTACGAGCAGTACTTC.

The rearrangement uses TRBV7-9 and TRBJ2-7, with unresolved D. In germline, CDR1 is SEHNR, CDR2 FQNEAQ (reference sequence). Trimming shortened V by 3 bases and J by 5 bases, and 11 bases separated the two germline ends. The CDR3 sequence is 13 residues long. The CDR3 reads CASSFPSDDEQYF. The CDR3 bases are TGTGCCAGCAGCTTCCCCAGTGACGACGAGCAGTACTTC.

CDR3 loop: CASSEPYSQPLHF. The CDR3 DNA is TGCGCCAGCAGTGAGCCATATTCCCAACCCCTCCACTTT. This chain uses TRBV10-2 with TRBJ1-6, with no clear D. Germline V CDR1 and CDR2: WSHSY, SAAADI. Trimming stripped 2 bases from V and 12 bases from J, with 11 bases between. This CDR3 has 13 amino acids.

The sample holds a few counts of this clone. The chain carries TRBV28 and TRBJ1-5; D is possibly TRBD1 (5 bases). Germline V lookup: CDR1 MDHEN, CDR2 SYDVKM. Trimming stripped 6 bases from V and 4 bases from J, with 7 bases between. The CDR3 runs 12 residues. In DNA, the CDR3 is TGTGCCAGCAGGTGGGGGAATCAGCCCCAGCATTTT. Amino acid sequence: CASRWGNQPQHF.

The chain employs TRBV6-5 and TRBJ1-5; no firm D call. The CDR3 has 11 amino acids. Trimming stripped 4 bases from V and 7 bases from J, with 5 bases between. CDR1 and CDR2 (germline): MNHEY, SVGAGI. The CDR3 sequence: CASSFQQPQHF. CDR3 bases: TGTGCCAGCAGTTTCCAGCAGCCCCAGCATTTT.

The CDR3 DNA sequence: TGTGCCAGCAGTCCGGACAGGGGGCGTCAGCCCCAGCATTTT. It translates to CASSPDRGRQPQHF. The rearrangement links TRBV6-6 to TRBJ1-5, with 11 nucleotides matching TRBD1. Unmatched junction bases numbered 3, after V lost 5 bases and J lost 6 bases. The CDR3 has 14 amino acids. The germline gives CDR1 MNHNY, CDR2 SVGAGI (reference sequence).

The table lists this clone with a count of one. The rearrangement joins TRBV28 to TRBJ2-7, with no clear D. CDR1 is MDHEN and CDR2 is SYDVKM in the germline V gene. The CDR3 consists of 11 residues. Trimming stripped 7 bases from V and 7 bases from J, with 11 bases between. CDR3 protein: CASTLIKEQYF. The DNA for the CDR3 is TGTGCCAGCACCCTCATTAAAGAGCAGTACTTC.

CDR3 DNA sequence: TGTGCCAGCAGTTTCGAGAACAGGGGGCGGACTTTCTTT. It specifies CASSFENRGRTFF. The chain employs TRBV12-3 or TRBV12-4 and TRBJ1-1, with 9 bases matching TRBD1. This CDR3 is built from 13 residues. V lost 3 bases to trimming and J lost 12 bases; unmatched junction nucleotides: 8.

In its sample, this clone was seen a few times. This chain links TRBV2 with TRBJ1-4; TRBD1 might be the D (6 bases). The CDR3 extends over 16 amino acids. Trimming shortened V by 8 bases and J by 1 base, and 17 bases separated the two germline ends. The germline V gene encodes CDR1 SNHLY and CDR2 FYNNEI. CDR3: CASREGGKGTNEKLFF. As DNA, the CDR3 is TGTGCCAGCCGGGAGGGGGGGAAGGGAACTAATGAAAAACTGTTTTTT.

The chain has TRBV18 and TRBJ1-1, with 8 bases lining up with TRBD1. V lost 6 bases and J lost 5; bases outside the gene matches: 8. From germline, CDR1 is KGHSH and CDR2 LQKENI. The CDR3 extends over 14 amino acids. The CDR3 spells CASSLGQGGTEAFF. CDR3 DNA sequence: TGTGCCAGCTCTCTAGGACAGGGAGGGACTGAAGCTTTCTTT.

The chain is built from TRBV6-5 and TRBJ1-2; tentatively, D is TRBD1 (6 bases). The V end was cut by 8 bases, the J end by 5 bases, with 15 bases between. CDR3 length: 13 residues. Germline V gives CDR1 MNHEY, CDR2 SVGAGI. CDR3 nucleotide sequence: TGTGCCAGCCGATCGATCAGGGGATATGGCTACACCTTC. Protein: CASRSIRGYGYTF.